This TCR beta chain was captured by sequencing in a study of T cell changes during pregnancy in multiple sclerosis. This CDR3 contains 14 residues. V lost 4 bases and J lost 2; bases outside the gene matches: 5. Germline loops: CDR1 SGHRS, CDR2 YFSETQ. Sequencing was performed with immunoSEQ multiplex PCR; in TCRdb, only in-frame clones are kept and a portion is missing. The repertoire includes under 45,000 clones, about 92% of them detected once, and 0.5% to 0.65% sits in the top ten. The sample was CD4+ T cells from peripheral blood mononuclear cells, taken in the third trimester of pregnancy. The chain uses TRBV5-1 and TRBJ2-7; 8 bases match TRBD2. The TCR was taken from a female donor with multiple sclerosis, enrolled in a pregnancy study. CDR3 coding DNA: TGCGCCAGCAGCCCCTCGGGGGGGCCCTACGAGCAGTACTTC. Translating it yields CASSPSGGPYEQYF.